Below, one T cell receptor beta chain is given with its context. The clone's antigen remains unknown. Qualities for individual bases were not recorded, and no much larger clone is one base off. This sample was taken from a study of blood T cell repertoires in COVID-19 (dated by TCRdb to the early 2020s). For context, the study as a whole: Samples covering the acute and convalescent phases of COVID-19 were provided by collaborators in the United States, Italy and Spain. The prospective study material was composed of cDNA or gDNA derived from T cells, B-cell-depleted T cells, or PBMCs. Deeply sampled blood TCRbeta repertoires from subjects exposed to, actively infected with, or recovered from COVID-19 were included in the dataset. A freely available public database, intended as a resource for researchers studying the immune response to SARS-CoV-2, is where the repertoires were released. Samples were obtained from the ongoing ImmuneRACE study (first 160 participants) and from 1,254 subjects provided by 6 global collaborators. The sample metadata nearly always contained a de-identified subject ID, COVID-19 status, age in years and sex. HLA class I and class II types, where available, came from metadata supplied by the sample provider rather than from assay-based typing. Findings and caveats that apply to the study as a whole: Clinical and demographic metadata were provided uncurated, with the amount varying by source and participant.

Participants in the prospective study were enrolled through a virtual design, were aged roughly 18 to 100 years, and lived in 24 United States geographic areas. In the prospective study, participants were assigned to cohorts based on the clinical history participants reported in a screening survey and a study questionnaire. For ImmuneRACE Cohort 3, a participant was defined as recovered based on two consecutive negative NP/OP PCR tests, clearance by a healthcare professional, or resolution of symptoms. In the prospective study, mobile phlebotomists collected whole blood, serum and a nasopharyngeal or oropharyngeal swab from each participant. Over a roughly 2-month period, participants in the prospective study had the option of providing additional blood draws and questionnaires. Prospective study blood samples were shipped either frozen or at room temperature before DNA extraction. TCRbeta CDR3 regions were amplified from genomic DNA using the immunoSEQ Assay, a bias-controlled multiplex PCR. The original pipeline was this. The number of nucleated cells in each sample was estimated from the amplification of reference gene primers within the assay. To quantify the absolute abundance of each unique TCRbeta CDR3 rearrangement, sequence reads were collapsed and filtered. For each sample, productive Simpson clonality was calculated as the square root of Simpson's diversity index over productive rearrangements. Not all clones reach the TCRdb copy of this immuneACCESS table, which keeps in-frame sequences only. Checked studies attribute under half of the gap to unresolved V genes and leave the rest unexplained. V and J calls and clone size are copied from that table; D and trimming were computed from the DNA. Present in this sample are 300,000 to 400,000 clones, 88% of which were seen just once. The biggest ten clones account for around 5% of the sample.

This clonotype was sampled from a young man who had recovered from COVID-19. Sequencing input: PBMCs or T cells enriched from blood (not recorded which).

The bases read TGCGCCAGCAGCGCTTCCGGGACAGTACCCATCAACTATGGCTACACCTTC. Translated, this gives CASSASGTVPINYGYTF. The rearranged chain carries TRBV5-1 and TRBJ1-2, and 7 junctional nucleotides match TRBD1. The germline V gene yields SGHRS for CDR1 and YFSETQ for CDR2. Trimmed from V: 4 bases; trimmed from J: 2 bases; junction bases lacking a gene match: 14. The CDR3 spans 17 residues, from the cysteine through the phenylalanine. Here the CDR3 DNA is all that survives: 51 bases in frame from base 1.